A single sample gave rise to the 8 T cell receptor beta chains below, sequenced in a study of identical twins. Each CDR3 protein gets one entry after TCRdb re-called the 5' RACE reads with MiXCR. The sample holds 500,000 to 550,000 distinct CDR3 sequences, roughly a fifth seen once. These data also featured in a second study, about T cells expressing NK-cell markers.

Specimen: CD4+ T cells sorted from blood. The receptors here all came from a woman aged 18 to 35 in good health.

V usage is TRBV5-1 and J usage is TRBJ2-1; D assignment may be TRBD1 or TRBD2 (5 bases each). This CDR3 contains 15 residues. Germline values: CDR1 SGHRS, CDR2 YFSETQ. V lost 0 bases to trimming and J lost 8 bases, with 15 bases between them. DNA of the CDR3: TGCGCCAGCAGCTTGGCCGGGGCGGGCCGGGATGAGCAGTTCTTC. Translating gives CASSLAGAGRDEQFF. Full variable domain (missing parts from reference TRBV5-1 and TRBJ2-1): KAGVTQTPRYLIKTRGQQVTLSCSPISGHRSVSWYQQTPGQGLQFLFEYFSETQRNKGNFPGRFSGRQFSNSRSEMNVSTLELGDSALYLCASSLAGAGRDEQFFGPGTRLTVL.

J is TRBJ1-6 and V is TRBV19, with 7 bases identical to TRBD1. V dropped 5 bases and J dropped 9; count of bases not matched to a gene: 4. The V gene's germline CDR1 is LNHDA and CDR2 SQIVND (reference sequence). The CDR3 covers 13 residues. The CDR3, as DNA: TGTGCCAGTAGTGAAACAGGGGTTTCACCCCTCCACTTT. This sequence encodes CASSETGVSPLHF. Complete variable domain (other parts from reference TRBV19 and TRBJ1-6): DGGITQSPKYLFRKEGQNVTLSCEQNLNHDAMYWYRQDPGQGLRLIYYSQIVNDFQKGDIAEGYSVSREKKESFPLTVTSAQKNPTAFYLCASSETGVSPLHFGNGTRLTVT.

This clonotype turned up a few times. The gene calls are TRBV4-2 and TRBJ2-5; TRBD1 matches 8 bases. CDR1 is LGHNA and CDR2 is YNFKEQ in the germline V gene. The CDR3 runs 15 residues. V trimming: 4 bases; J trimming: 5 bases; junction bases outside the gene matches: 9. CDR3: CASSLQGGLGETQYF. As DNA, the CDR3 is TGTGCCAGCAGCCTACAGGGGGGCCTGGGGGAGACCCAGTACTTC.

The rearrangement joins TRBV27 to TRBJ2-7; possibly TRBD1 or TRBD2 for D (5 bases each). Germline V gene data show CDR1 as MNHEY and CDR2 as SMNVEV (reference sequence). The CDR3 length is 17 residues. Trimming removed 3 bases at V and 0 bases at J, with 18 bases between. This CDR3 reads CASSLKTGRRSSYEQYF. The CDR3 DNA sequence: TGTGCCAGCAGTTTGAAGACGGGACGGCGAAGCTCCTACGAGCAGTACTTC.

A few counts support this clonotype. The CDR3: CAISGTGRDEQFF. The CDR3 DNA sequence: TGTGCCATCAGTGGGACAGGAAGAGATGAGCAGTTCTTC. The chain recombines TRBV10-3 with TRBJ2-1, with 7 bases lining up with TRBD1. CDR1 is ENHRY, CDR2 SYGVKD, per germline. This CDR3 is built from 13 residues. J lost 8 bases, V lost 4 bases, and 5 bases had no gene match.

There are a few counts of this clonotype. The chain links TRBV4-2 to TRBJ2-1, with 8 nucleotides matching TRBD2. Per germline, CDR1 LGHNA and CDR2 YNFKEQ. The CDR3 is 15 amino acids. V shed 2 bases, J shed 5 bases, and the junction held 5 bases outside the gene matches. The CDR3 is CASSQTAGAHNEQFF. CDR3 coding DNA: TGTGCCAGCAGCCAAACAGCGGGGGCCCACAATGAGCAGTTCTTC.

This chain connects TRBV28 to TRBJ2-1; D is uncertain. The CDR3 extends over 16 amino acids. V gave up 5 bases and J gave up 0 bases, with 14 bases separating them. The germline CDR1 and CDR2 sequences are MDHEN and SYDVKM. The CDR3 here is CASSPLIKSSYNEQFF. CDR3 in DNA: TGTGCCAGCAGTCCCCTAATAAAGAGCTCCTACAATGAGCAGTTCTTC.

This clonotype has a single count. The rearrangement uses TRBV27 and TRBJ2-3; TRBD2 is a possible D gene (6 bases). The CDR3 has 17 residues. Germline V gives CDR1 MNHEY, CDR2 SMNVEV (reference sequence). The germline V and J ends were trimmed by 8 bases and 2 bases, with 23 bases remaining between them. The DNA of the CDR3 is TGTGCCAGCTCTCCCCCCGGCCGGGACTCCTACACAGATACGCAGTATTTT. As protein: CASSPPGRDSYTDTQYF.